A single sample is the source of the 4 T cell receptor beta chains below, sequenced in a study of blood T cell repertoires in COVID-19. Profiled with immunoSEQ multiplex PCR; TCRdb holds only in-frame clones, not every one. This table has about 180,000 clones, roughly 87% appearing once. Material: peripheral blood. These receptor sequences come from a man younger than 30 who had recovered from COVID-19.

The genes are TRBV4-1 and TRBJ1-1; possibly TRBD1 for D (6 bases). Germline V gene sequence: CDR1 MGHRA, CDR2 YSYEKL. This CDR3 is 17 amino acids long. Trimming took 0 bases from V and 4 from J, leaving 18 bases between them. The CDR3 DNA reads TGCGCCAGCAGCCAAGAATTATACAGGGTCGGATTCACTGAAGCTTTCTTT. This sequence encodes CASSQELYRVGFTEAFF.

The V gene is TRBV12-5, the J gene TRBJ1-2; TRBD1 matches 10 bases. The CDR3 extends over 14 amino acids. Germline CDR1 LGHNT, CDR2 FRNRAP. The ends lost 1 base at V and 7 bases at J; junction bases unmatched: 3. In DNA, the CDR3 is TGTGCTAGTGGTTTGGAGGGGGACAGGGGTGGCTACACCTTC. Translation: CASGLEGDRGGYTF.

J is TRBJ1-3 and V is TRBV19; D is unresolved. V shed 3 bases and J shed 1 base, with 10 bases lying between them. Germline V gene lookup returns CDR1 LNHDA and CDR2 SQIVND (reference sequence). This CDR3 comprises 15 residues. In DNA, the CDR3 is TGTGCCAGTAGTATCGGAGCCTGGTCTGGAAACACCATATATTTT. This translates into CASSIGAWSGNTIYF.

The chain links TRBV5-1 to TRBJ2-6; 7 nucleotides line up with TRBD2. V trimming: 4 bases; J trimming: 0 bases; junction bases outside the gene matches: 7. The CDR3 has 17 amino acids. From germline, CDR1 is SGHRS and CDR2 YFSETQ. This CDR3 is CASSLLADVSGANVLTF. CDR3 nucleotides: TGCGCCAGCAGCCTTCTAGCGGATGTCTCTGGGGCCAACGTCCTGACTTTC.